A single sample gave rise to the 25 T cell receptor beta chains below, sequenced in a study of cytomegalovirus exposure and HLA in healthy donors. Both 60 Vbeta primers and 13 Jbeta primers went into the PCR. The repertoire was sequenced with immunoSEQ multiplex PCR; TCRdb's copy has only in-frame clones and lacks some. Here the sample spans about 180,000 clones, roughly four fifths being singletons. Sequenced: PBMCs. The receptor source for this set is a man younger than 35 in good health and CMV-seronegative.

The CDR3 DNA follows: TGTGCCTCCCGACTCTACGAGCAGTACTTC. Its translation is CASRLYEQYF. This rearrangement joins TRBV28 to TRBJ2-7; D not resolved. The CDR3 spans 10 residues. Germline CDR1 and CDR2: MDHEN and SYDVKM. V lost 11 bases, J lost 3 bases, and 8 bases lay in between.

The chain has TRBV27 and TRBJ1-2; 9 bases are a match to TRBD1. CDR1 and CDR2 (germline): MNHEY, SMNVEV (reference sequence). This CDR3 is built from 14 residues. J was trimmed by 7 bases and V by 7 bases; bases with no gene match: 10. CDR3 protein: CASNLSTGGGGYTF. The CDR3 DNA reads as TGTGCCAGCAATCTATCAACAGGGGGCGGTGGCTACACCTTC.

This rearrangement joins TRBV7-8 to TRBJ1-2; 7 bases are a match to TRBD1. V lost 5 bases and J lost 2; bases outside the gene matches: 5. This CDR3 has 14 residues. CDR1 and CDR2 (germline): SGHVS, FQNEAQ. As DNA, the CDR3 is TGTGCCAGCAGCCGGGACAGAGTGAACTATGGCTACACCTTC. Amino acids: CASSRDRVNYGYTF.

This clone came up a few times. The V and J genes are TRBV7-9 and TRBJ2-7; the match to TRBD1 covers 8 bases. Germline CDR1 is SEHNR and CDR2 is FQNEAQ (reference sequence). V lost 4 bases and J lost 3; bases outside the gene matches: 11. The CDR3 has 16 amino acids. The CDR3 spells CASSSFSQGAFYEQYF. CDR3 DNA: TGTGCCAGCAGCTCCTTTTCGCAGGGGGCCTTCTACGAGCAGTACTTC.

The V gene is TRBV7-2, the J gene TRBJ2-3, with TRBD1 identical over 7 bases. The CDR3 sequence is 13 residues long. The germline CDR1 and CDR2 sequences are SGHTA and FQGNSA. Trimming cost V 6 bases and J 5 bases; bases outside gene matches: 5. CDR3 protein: CASRQGWRDTQYF. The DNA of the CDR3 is TGTGCCAGCAGACAGGGGTGGAGAGATACGCAGTATTTT.

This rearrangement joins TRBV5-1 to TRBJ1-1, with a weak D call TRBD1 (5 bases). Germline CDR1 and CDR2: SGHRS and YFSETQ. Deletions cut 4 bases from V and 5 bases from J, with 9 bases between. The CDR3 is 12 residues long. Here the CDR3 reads CASSRGGTEAFF. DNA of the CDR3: TGCGCCAGCAGCCGGGGGGGGACTGAAGCTTTCTTT.

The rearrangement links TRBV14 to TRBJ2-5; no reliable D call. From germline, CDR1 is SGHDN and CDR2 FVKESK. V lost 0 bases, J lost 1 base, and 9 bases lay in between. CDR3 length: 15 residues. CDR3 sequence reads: CASSQEHSLQETQYF. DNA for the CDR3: TGTGCCAGCAGCCAAGAACACAGTCTCCAAGAGACCCAGTACTTC.

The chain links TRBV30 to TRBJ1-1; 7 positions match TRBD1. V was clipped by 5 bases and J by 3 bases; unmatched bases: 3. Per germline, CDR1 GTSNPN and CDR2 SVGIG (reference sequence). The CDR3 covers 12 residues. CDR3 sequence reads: CAWSGGDTEAFF. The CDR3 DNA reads TGTGCCTGGTCAGGGGGAGACACTGAAGCTTTCTTT.

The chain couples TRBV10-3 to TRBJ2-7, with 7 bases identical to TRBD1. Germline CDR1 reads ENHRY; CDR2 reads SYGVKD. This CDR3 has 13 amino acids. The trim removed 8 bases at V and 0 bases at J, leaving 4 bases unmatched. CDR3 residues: CAISGTASYEQYF. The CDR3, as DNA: TGTGCCATCTCAGGGACAGCCTCCTACGAGCAGTACTTC.

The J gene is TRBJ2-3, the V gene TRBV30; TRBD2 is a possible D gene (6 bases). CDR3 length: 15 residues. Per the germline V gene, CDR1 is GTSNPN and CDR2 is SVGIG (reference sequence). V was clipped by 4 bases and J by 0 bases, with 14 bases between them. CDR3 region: CAWTVWRASTDTQYF. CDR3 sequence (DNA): TGTGCCTGGACGGTCTGGAGGGCTAGCACAGATACGCAGTATTTT.

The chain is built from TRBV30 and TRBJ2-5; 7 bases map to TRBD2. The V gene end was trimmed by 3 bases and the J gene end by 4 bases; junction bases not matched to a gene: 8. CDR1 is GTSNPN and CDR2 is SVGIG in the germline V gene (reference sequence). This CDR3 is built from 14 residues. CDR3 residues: CAWSLLGGGETQYF. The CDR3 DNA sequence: TGTGCCTGGAGCCTCTTGGGGGGGGGAGAGACCCAGTACTTC.

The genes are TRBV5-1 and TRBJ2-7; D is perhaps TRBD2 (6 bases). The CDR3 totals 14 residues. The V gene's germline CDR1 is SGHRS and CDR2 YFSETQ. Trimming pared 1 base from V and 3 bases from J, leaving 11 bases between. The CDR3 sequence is CASSLKPDYYEQYF. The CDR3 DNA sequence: TGCGCCAGCAGCTTGAAGCCGGACTACTACGAGCAGTACTTC.

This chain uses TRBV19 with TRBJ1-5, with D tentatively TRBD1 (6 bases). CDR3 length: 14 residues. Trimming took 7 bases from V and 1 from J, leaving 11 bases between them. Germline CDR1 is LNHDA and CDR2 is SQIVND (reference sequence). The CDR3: CASKPGASNQPQHF. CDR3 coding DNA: TGTGCCAGTAAGCCAGGGGCCAGCAATCAGCCCCAGCATTTT.

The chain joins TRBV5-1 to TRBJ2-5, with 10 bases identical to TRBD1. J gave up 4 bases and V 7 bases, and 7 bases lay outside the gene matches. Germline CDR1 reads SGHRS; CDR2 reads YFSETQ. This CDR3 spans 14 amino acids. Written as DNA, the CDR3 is TGCGCCAGCGCGACAGGGGGCGCTGGAGAGACCCAGTACTTC. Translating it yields CASATGGAGETQYF.

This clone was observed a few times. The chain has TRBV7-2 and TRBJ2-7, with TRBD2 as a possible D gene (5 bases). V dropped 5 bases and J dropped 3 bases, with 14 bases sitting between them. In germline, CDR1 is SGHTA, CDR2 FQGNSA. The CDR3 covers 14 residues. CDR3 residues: CASSLGVHSYEQYF. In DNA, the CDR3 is TGTGCCAGCAGCCTCGGGGTACACAGCTACGAGCAGTACTTC.

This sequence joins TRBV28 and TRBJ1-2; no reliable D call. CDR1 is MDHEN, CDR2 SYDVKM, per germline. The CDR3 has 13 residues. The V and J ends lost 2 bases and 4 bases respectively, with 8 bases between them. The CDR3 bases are TGTGCCAGCAGTTTAACTATGGGCTATGGCTACACCTTC. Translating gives CASSLTMGYGYTF.

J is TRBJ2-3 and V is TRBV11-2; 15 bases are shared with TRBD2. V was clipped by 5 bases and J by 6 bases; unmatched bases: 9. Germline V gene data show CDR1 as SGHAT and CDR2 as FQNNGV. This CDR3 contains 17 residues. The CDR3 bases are TGTGCCAGCAGCCCTAGGTGGGGACTAGCGGGGGGTGATACGCAGTATTTT. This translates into CASSPRWGLAGGDTQYF.

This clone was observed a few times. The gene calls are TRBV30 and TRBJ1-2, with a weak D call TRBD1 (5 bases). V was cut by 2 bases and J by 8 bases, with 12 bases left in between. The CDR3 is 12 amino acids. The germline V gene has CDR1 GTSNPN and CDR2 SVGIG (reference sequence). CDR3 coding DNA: TGTGCCTGGAGTCAGGAAAAGGGGGGCTACACCTTC. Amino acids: CAWSQEKGGYTF.

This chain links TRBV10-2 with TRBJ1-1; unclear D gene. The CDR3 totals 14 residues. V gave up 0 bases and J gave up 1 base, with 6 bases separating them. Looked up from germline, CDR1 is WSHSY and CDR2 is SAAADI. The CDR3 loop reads CASSESLPNTEAFF. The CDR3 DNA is TGCGCCAGCAGTGAGTCACTTCCGAACACTGAAGCTTTCTTT.

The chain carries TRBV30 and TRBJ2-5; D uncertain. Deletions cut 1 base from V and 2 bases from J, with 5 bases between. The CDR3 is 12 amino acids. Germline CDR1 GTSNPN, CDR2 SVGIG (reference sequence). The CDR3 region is CAWSGTQETQYF. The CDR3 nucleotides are TGTGCCTGGAGTGGTACTCAAGAGACCCAGTACTTC.

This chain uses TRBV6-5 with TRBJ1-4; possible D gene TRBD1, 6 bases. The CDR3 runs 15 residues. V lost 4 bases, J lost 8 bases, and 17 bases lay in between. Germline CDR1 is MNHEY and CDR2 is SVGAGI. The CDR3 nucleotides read TGTGCCAGCAGTTCTCGGCAGGGGATAAACGAAAAACTGTTTTTT. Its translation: CASSSRQGINEKLFF.

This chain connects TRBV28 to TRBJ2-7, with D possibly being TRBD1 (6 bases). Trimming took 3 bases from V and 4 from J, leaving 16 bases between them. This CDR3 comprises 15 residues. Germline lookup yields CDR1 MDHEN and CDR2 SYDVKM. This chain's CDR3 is CASSFSPGHGYEQYF. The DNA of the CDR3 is TGTGCCAGCAGTTTCAGCCCGGGACACGGATACGAGCAGTACTTC.

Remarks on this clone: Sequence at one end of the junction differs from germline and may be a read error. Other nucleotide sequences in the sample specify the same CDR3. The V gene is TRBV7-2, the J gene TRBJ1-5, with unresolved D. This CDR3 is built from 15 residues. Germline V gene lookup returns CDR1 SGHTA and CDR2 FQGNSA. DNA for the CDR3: TGTGCTAGCAGCTTAAATCTCCAGGCCAATCAGCCCCAGCATTTT. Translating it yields CASSLNLQANQPQHF.

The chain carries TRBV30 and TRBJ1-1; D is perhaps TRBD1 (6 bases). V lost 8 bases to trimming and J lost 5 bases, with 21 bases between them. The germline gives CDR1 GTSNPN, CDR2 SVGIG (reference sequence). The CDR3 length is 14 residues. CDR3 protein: CATESGRGATEAFF. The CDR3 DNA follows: TGTGCCACCGAGAGCGGCCGGGGGGCGACTGAAGCTTTCTTT.

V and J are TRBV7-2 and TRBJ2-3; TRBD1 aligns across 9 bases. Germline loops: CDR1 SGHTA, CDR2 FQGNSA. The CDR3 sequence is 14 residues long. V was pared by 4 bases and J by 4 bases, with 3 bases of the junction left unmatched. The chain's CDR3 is CASSSTGGSDTQYF. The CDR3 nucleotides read TGTGCCAGCAGCTCCACAGGGGGCTCAGATACGCAGTATTTT.